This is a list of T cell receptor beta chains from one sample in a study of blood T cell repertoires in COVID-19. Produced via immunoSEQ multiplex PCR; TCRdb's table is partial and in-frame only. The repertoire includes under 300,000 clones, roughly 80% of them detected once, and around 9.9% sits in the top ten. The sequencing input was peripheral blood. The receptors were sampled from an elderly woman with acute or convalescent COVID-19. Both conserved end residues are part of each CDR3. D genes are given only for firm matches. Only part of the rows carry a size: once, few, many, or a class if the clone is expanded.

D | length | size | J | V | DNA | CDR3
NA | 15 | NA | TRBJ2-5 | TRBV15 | TGTGCCACCAGCAGGGAGGGCCAGGGCGAAGAGACCCAGTACTTC | CATSREGQGEETQYF
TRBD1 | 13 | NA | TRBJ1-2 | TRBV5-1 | TGCGCCAGCAGTTCCGCGGGGACAGATGGCTACACCTTC | CASSSAGTDGYTF
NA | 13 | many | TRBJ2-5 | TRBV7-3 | TGTGCCAGCAGCTTAAGAGAAAGCGGGACCCAGTACTTC | CASSLRESGTQYF
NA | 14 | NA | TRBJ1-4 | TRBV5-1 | TGCGCCAGCAGCCCCACGGGGACTCGGGGAAAACTGTTTTTT | CASSPTGTRGKLFF
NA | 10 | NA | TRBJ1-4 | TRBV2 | TGTGCCAGTAGAACGGAAAAACTGTTTTTT | CASRTEKLFF
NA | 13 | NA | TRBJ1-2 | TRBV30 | TGTGCCTGGAGTACCAGGGCTCCGCGGGGCTACACCTTC | CAWSTRAPRGYTF
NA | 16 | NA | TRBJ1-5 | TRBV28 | TGTGCCAGCAGTCCCCGGAGGGTAGGGGCCAATCAGCCCCAGCATTTT | CASSPRRVGANQPQHF
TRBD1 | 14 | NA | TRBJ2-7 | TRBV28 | TGTGCCATCAATAACAGGGGCCTCTCCTACGAGCAGTACTTC | CAINNRGLSYEQYF
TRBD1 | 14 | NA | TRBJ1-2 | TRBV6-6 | TGTGCCAGCAGTTTCGGACAGGGGGCGCATGGCTACACCTTC | CASSFGQGAHGYTF
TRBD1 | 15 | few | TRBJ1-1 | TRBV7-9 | TGTGCCAGCAGCTTACCGACAGGGTTAGTCGCTGAAGCTTTCTTT | CASSLPTGLVAEAFF
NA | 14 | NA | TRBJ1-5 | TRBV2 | TGTGCCAGCAGTGGACAGATGGGGAATCAGCCCCAGCATTTT | CASSGQMGNQPQHF
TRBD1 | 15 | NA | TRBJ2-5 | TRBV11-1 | TGTGCCAGCAGCCAGCGGGACAGGGGAAGCGAGACCCAGTACTTC | CASSQRDRGSETQYF
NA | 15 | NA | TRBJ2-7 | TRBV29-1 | TGCAGCGTGCTAGTTAGGAGTCGGCGCTCCTACGAGCAGTACTTC | CSVLVRSRRSYEQYF
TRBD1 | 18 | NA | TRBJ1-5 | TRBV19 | TGTGCCTCCCACAGCCGACAGGGCGCAATTAACTTCAATCAGCCCCAGCATTTT | CASHSRQGAINFNQPQHF
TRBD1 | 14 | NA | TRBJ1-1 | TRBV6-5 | TGTGCCAGCAGTTACGGGACAGGGGGAACTGAAGCTTTCTTT | CASSYGTGGTEAFF
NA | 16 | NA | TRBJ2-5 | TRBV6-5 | TGTGCCAGCAGTTACTCACCGACAGGTCTTCAAGAGACCCAGTACTTC | CASSYSPTGLQETQYF
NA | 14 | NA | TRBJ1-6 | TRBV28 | TGTGCCAGCAGGTTGGACAGAGTTAATTCACCCCTCCACTTT | CASRLDRVNSPLHF
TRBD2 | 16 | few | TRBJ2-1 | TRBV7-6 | TGTGCCAGCAGCTTAGATCATGGGACTAGCGGGGGCGAGCAGTTCTTC | CASSLDHGTSGGEQFF
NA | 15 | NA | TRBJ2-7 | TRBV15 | TGTGCCACCAGCAGCGGAGGGAAGAGCTCCTACGAGCAGTACTTC | CATSSGGKSSYEQYF
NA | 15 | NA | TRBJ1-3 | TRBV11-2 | TGTGCCAGCAGCTTAGGGGGGGGCTCTGGAAACACCATATATTTT | CASSLGGGSGNTIYF
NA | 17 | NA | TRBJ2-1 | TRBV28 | TGTGCCAGCAGTTTAACCTCGGGGAGTAGCGGTAACAATGAGCAGTTCTTC | CASSLTSGSSGNNEQFF
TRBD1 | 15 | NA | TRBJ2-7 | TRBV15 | TGTGCCACCAGCAGGACCGGGACAGGGACCTACGAGCAGTACTTC | CATSRTGTGTYEQYF
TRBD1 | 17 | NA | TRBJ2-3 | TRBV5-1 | TGCGCCAGCAGCTCGCAGCCCCCGGGACAGGGGACAGATACGCAGTATTTT | CASSSQPPGQGTDTQYF
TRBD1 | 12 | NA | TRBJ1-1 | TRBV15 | TGTGCCACCAGCAGTACAGGGGGTGAAGCTTTCTTT | CATSSTGGEAFF
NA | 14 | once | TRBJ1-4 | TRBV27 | TGTGCCAGCAGCTTTGACAGACTTAATGAAAAACTGTTTTTT | CASSFDRLNEKLFF
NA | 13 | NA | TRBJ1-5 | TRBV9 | TGTGCCCCAAGATGCAGGGCACGGCAGCCCCAGCATTTT | CAPRCRARQPQHF
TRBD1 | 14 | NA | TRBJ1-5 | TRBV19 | TGTGCCAGTACCCCGGGACAGCAGAATCAGCCCCAGCATTTT | CASTPGQQNQPQHF
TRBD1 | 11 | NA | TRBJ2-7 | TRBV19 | TGTGCCAGTGGGGACAGCTACGAGCAGTACTTC | CASGDSYEQYF
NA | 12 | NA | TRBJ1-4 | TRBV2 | TGTGCCAGCAGGCCCCTAGGTGGAAAACTGTTTTTT | CASRPLGGKLFF
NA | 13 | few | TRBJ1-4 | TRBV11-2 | TGTGCCAGCAGCCTTTCTCACGGTGAAAAACTGTTTTTT | CASSLSHGEKLFF
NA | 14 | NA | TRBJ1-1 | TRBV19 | TGTGCCAGTAGTCCCATCACAGGGTTCACTGAAGCTTTCTTT | CASSPITGFTEAFF
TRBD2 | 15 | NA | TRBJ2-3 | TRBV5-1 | TGCGCCAGCAGCTTAACTAGCGGGGGCTTTGATACGCAGTATTTT | CASSLTSGGFDTQYF
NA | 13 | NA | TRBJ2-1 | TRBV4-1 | TGCGCCAGCAGCGAAGGACTCTACAATGAGCAGTTCTTC | CASSEGLYNEQFF
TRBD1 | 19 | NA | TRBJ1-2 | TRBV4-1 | TGCGCCAGCAGTGGTACGCCGGGACAGGGTTTGGGTGGAAACTATGGCTACACCTTC | CASSGTPGQGLGGNYGYTF
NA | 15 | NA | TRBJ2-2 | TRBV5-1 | TGCGCCAGCAGCTTGGCCCGGGGGAACACCGGGGAGCTGTTTTTT | CASSLARGNTGELFF
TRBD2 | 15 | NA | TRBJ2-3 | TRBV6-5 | TGTGCCAGCAGTTACAGGCCGGGACTAGCGGATACGCAGTATTTT | CASSYRPGLADTQYF
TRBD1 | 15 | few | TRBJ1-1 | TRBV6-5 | TGTGCCAGCAGTAGCCCCGGGACAGGGAACACTGAAGCTTTCTTT | CASSSPGTGNTEAFF
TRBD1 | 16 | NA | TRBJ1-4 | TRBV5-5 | TGTGCCAGCAGCTTGGCGACAGGGTTTACTAATGAAAAACTGTTTTTT | CASSLATGFTNEKLFF
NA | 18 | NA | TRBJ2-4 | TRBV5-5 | TGTGCCAGCAGCTGGGGTCCCCAGGGCAGAAGAATAGGAAACATTCAGTACTTC | CASSWGPQGRRIGNIQYF
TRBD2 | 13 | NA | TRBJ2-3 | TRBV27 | TGTGCCAGCAGTCCGGCGGGGGCAGATACGCAGTATTTT | CASSPAGADTQYF
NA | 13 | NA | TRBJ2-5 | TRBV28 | TGTGCCAGCAGCTACAGTGTCCCAGAGACCCAGTACTTC | CASSYSVPETQYF
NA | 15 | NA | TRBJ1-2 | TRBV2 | TGTGCCAGCGTTCTGCAAGGAGGGGAGGGATATGGCTACACCTTC | CASVLQGGEGYGYTF
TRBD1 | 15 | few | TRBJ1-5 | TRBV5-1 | TGCGCCAGCAGCGAGGGACAGCGGAGCAATCAGCCCCAGCATTTT | CASSEGQRSNQPQHF
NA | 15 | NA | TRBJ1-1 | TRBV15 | TGTGCCACCAGCGGTATCGCACAGGGGAACACTGAAGCTTTCTTT | CATSGIAQGNTEAFF
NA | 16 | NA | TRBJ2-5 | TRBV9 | TGTGCCAGCAGCCAACGGGGGCGTCGGGGGGAAGAGACCCAGTACTTC | CASSQRGRRGEETQYF
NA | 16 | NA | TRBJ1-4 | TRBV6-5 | TGTGCCAGCAGTTCTCGATCCCTCGGGGTTAATGAAAAACTGTTTTTT | CASSSRSLGVNEKLFF
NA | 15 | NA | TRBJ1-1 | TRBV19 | TGTGCCAGTAGTCTACCCGGGACACAGAACACTGAAGCTTTCTTT | CASSLPGTQNTEAFF
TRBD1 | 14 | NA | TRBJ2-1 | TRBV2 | TGTGCCAGCAGTGAAGTCCGACAGGGCCATGAGCAGTTCTTC | CASSEVRQGHEQFF
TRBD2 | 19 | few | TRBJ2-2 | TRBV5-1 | TGCGCCAGCAGCCTCGGACTAGCGGGGGACCTCGCGAACACCGGGGAGCTGTTTTTT | CASSLGLAGDLANTGELFF
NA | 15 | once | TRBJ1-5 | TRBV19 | TGTGCCAGTAGTATGCGGGGGGGCAGCAATCAGCCCCAGCATTTT | CASSMRGGSNQPQHF
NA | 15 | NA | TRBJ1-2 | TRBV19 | TGTGCCAGTAGTATAGGGGGCACAGCCTACTATGGCTACACCTTC | CASSIGGTAYYGYTF
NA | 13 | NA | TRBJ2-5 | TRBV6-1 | TGTGCCAGCAGTGAACAGGGGCAGGAGACCCAGTACTTC | CASSEQGQETQYF
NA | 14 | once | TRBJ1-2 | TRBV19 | TGTGCCAGTAGTACTTCCTGGGCTGGGTATGGCTACACCTTC | CASSTSWAGYGYTF
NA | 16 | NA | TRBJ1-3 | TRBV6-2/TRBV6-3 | TGTGCCAGCAGTTACCGGACAGTGCACTCTGGAAACACCATATATTTT | CASSYRTVHSGNTIYF
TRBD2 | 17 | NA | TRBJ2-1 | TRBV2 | TGTGCCAGCAGTAAGACTAGCGGGGGGCCCTCCTACAATGAGCAGTTCTTC | CASSKTSGGPSYNEQFF
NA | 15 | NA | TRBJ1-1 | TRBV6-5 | TGTGCCAGCAGTTACTCACTCGGCGGGGGGACTGAAGCTTTCTTT | CASSYSLGGGTEAFF